The TCR beta chain under discussion was sequenced for a study of patients and donors after allogeneic stem cell transplantation. Germline values: CDR1 SGHRS, CDR2 YFSETQ. This CDR3 comprises 13 residues. Comment on this clonotype: The junction does not match germline at one end; this may be a read error.

TCRdb recomputed calls from the RT-PCR reads with MiXCR, one row per CDR3 protein. The table has some 200,000 distinct CDR3 sequences, 40% to 45% seen once; the top ten hold about 30%. This TCR came from a human donor who was either an allogeneic HSCT recipient or a stem cell or donor lymphocyte infusion donor (not recorded which). It is not recorded whose cells these are; they may come from a transplant donor. Source material: blood, either unsorted or a sorted T cell fraction (not recorded which). The rearrangement links TRBV5-1 to TRBJ2-5; no firm D call. CDR3 coding DNA: TGCGCCAGCAGCTTGGGGTACCAAGAGAACCAGTACTTC. It encodes CASSLGYQENQYF.